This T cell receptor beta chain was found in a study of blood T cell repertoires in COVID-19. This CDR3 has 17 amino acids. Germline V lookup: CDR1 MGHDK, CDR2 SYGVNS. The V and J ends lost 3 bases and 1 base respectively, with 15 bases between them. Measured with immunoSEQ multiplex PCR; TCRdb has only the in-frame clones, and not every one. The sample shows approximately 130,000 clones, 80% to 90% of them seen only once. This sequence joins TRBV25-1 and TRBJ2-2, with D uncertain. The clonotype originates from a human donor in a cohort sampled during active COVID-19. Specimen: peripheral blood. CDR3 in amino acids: CASSEVGYAGNTGELFF. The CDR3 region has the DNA TGTGCCAGCAGTGAGGTCGGTTATGCAGGGAACACCGGGGAGCTGTTTTTT.